This T cell receptor (beta chain) was retrieved from a study of T cell responses to AZD1222 COVID-19 vaccine. General observations from the study: The sample set comprised mostly white British donors with more females, and clonal diversity was possibly underestimated. Spike-specific TCR breadth rose after two AZD1222 doses, and depth rose as well. Only a handful of people who got AZD1222 tested seropositive at baseline.

Sequencing used immunoSEQ multiplex PCR; TCRdb keeps in-frame clones, though not all of them. The sample yields 90,000 to 120,000 clones, roughly 85% seen once. Details on this clone: The antigen is unknown.

CDR3 length equals 14 residues. Unmatched junction bases numbered 11, after V lost 3 bases and J lost 8 bases. CDR1 and CDR2 (germline): SGHTS, YDEGEE. Pooled in the analysis were second doses at about 4 or about 12 weeks. The J gene is TRBJ2-7, the V gene TRBV5-8, with 7 bases aligning to TRBD2. This TCR derives from an adult who received the AZD1222 COVID-19 vaccine. The material was peripheral blood, obtained 28 days after the second AZD1222 dose. The CDR3 DNA follows: TGTGCCAGCAGCTCCGGGGAGGGGCCTACGAAGCAGTACTTC. It codes for CASSSGEGPTKQYF.